A single sample is the source of the 3 T cell receptor beta chains below, sequenced in a study of blood T cells in healthy people across ages. Combining a sample-barcoded 5' primer with a J-beta primer mix, a second PCR ran for roughly 7 to 11 cycles. TCRdb itself ran the 5' RACE reads through MiXCR, one entry per CDR3 protein. The data show about a million distinct CDR3 sequences, around 54% seen once. Material for sequencing was blood. These receptors came from a woman aged 60 to 75 in good health.

J is TRBJ2-7 and V is TRBV11-2; D is unclear. The J call may not be correct, given that the DNA end is closer to TRBJ2-4. This CDR3 region has 13 residues. Per germline, CDR1 SGHAT and CDR2 FQNNGV. The CDR3 protein is CASSLEFSSIQYF. In DNA, the CDR3 is TGTGCCAGCAGCTTAGAATTCAGTAGCATTCAGTACTTC.

The chain joins TRBV28 to TRBJ1-2; D gene unclear. Germline V gene sequence: CDR1 MDHEN, CDR2 SYDVKM. Trimming left V 8 bases short and J 8 bases short, with 12 bases between. The CDR3 sequence is 11 residues long. This CDR3 is CASYRTGGYTF. CDR3 in DNA: TGTGCCAGCTACCGGACCGGAGGCTACACCTTC.

The genes are TRBV3-1 and TRBJ2-1, with 15 bases matching TRBD2. Germline CDR1 reads LGHDT; CDR2 reads YNNKEL (reference sequence). The CDR3 has 15 residues. After removal of 5 bases from V and 10 bases from J, the junction contained 6 bases not matched to a gene. CDR3 in amino acids: CASSSGLAGGQEQFF. CDR3 nucleotide sequence: TGTGCCAGCAGCTCGGGACTAGCGGGAGGCCAGGAGCAGTTCTTC.